A selection of T cell receptor beta chains follows, all from one sample in a study of blood T cell repertoires in COVID-19. Clones were read by immunoSEQ multiplex PCR, and TCRdb kept only the in-frame ones, dropping some. The sample records around 100,000 clones, about nine tenths being singletons. The sequenced sample was peripheral blood. These receptors were taken from a man aged 45-65 years with acute or convalescent COVID-19. The CDR3 runs from the conserved cysteine through the conserved F or W. The order of the fields is D gene, clone size, CDR3 length, V gene, J gene, CDR3 protein, CDR3 DNA. D genes are given only for firm matches. The size of a clone is reported for some rows only, either as once, few or many, or as a class for expanded clones.

TRBD1	once	14	TRBV6-5	TRBJ2-7	CASKRGGTGYEQYF	TGTGCCAGCAAGAGAGGCGGGACAGGGTACGAGCAGTACTTC
TRBD2	.	15	TRBV7-2	TRBJ2-7	CASSPKTSGSYEQYF	TGTGCCAGCAGCCCCAAGACTAGCGGCTCCTACGAGCAGTACTTC
TRBD1	.	17	TRBV5-5	TRBJ1-5	CASSALQGTNSNQPQHF	TGTGCCAGCAGCGCGCTACAGGGGACCAATAGCAATCAGCCCCAGCATTTT
.	few	12	TRBV4-2	TRBJ1-6	CASSPGDSPLHF	TGTGCCAGCAGCCCAGGGGATTCACCCCTCCACTTT
TRBD1	.	13	TRBV28	TRBJ1-2	CASSTGTVYGYTF	TGTGCCAGCAGTACCGGGACAGTCTATGGCTACACCTTC
TRBD2	.	13	TRBV5-1	TRBJ2-7	CASSAAGGPNEYF	TGCGCCAGCAGCGCAGCGGGAGGGCCAAATGAGTACTTC
.	.	15	TRBV9	TRBJ1-1	CASSGAAMGGTEAFF	TGTGCCAGCAGCGGGGCCGCGATGGGAGGCACTGAAGCTTTCTTT
.	.	14	TRBV24-1	TRBJ2-3	CATSEGGIRDTQYF	TGTGCCACCAGTGAAGGAGGAATACGAGATACGCAGTATTTT
.	once	13	TRBV19	TRBJ2-7	CASSIGPAYEQYF	TGTGCCAGTAGTATAGGTCCCGCCTACGAGCAGTACTTC
TRBD1	.	15	TRBV30	TRBJ2-3	CAWSVPRGQEDTQYF	TGTGCCTGGAGTGTCCCCAGGGGGCAAGAAGATACGCAGTATTTT
TRBD2	.	14	TRBV12-5	TRBJ2-7	CASGLSSGGGVQYF	TGTGCTAGTGGTTTGAGTAGCGGGGGAGGGGTGCAGTACTTC
TRBD2	.	16	TRBV7-2	TRBJ2-7	CASSKGLAEWTYEQYF	TGTGCCAGCAGCAAAGGACTAGCGGAATGGACCTACGAGCAGTACTTC
TRBD1	.	18	TRBV7-2	TRBJ2-7	CASSFGTGGNSLSYEQYF	TGTGCCAGCAGCTTCGGGACAGGGGGCAATAGTCTCTCCTACGAGCAGTACTTC
.	.	15	TRBV7-9	TRBJ2-7	CASSLGGSPLREQYF	TGTGCCAGCAGCTTAGGGGGCTCCCCTCTTCGGGAGCAGTACTTC
.	.	15	TRBV7-9	TRBJ1-1	CASSLASFRNTEAFF	TGTGCCAGCAGCTTAGCTAGTTTCCGGAACACTGAAGCTTTCTTT
TRBD2	.	17	TRBV19	TRBJ2-2	CASTLIGLAGAGGELFF	TGTGCCAGTACCCTAATCGGGCTAGCGGGAGCGGGCGGGGAGCTGTTTTTT
.	.	16	TRBV18	TRBJ2-7	CASSPAAPRSSYEQYF	TGTGCCAGCTCACCAGCTGCCCCTAGGAGCTCCTACGAGCAGTACTTC
.	.	14	TRBV12-5	TRBJ2-3	CASGNSGSTDTQYF	TGTGCTAGTGGAAACAGCGGGAGCACAGATACGCAGTATTTT
.	.	14	TRBV6-2/TRBV6-3	TRBJ1-2	CASSYASSNYGYTF	TGTGCCAGCAGTTATGCCAGTTCTAACTATGGCTACACCTTC
.	.	15	TRBV25-1	TRBJ1-4	CASSELSLLNEKLFF	TGTGCCAGCAGTGAATTGAGTCTCCTGAATGAAAAACTGTTTTTT
TRBD2	.	15	TRBV18	TRBJ2-1	CASSLAGDSYNEQFF	TGTGCCAGCTCGTTAGCGGGAGACTCCTACAATGAGCAGTTCTTC
TRBD1	.	15	TRBV11-3	TRBJ1-6	CASSPPTGGSSPLHF	TGTGCCAGCAGCCCCCCCACAGGGGGCTCATCACCCCTCCACTTT
TRBD2	.	14	TRBV20-1	TRBJ2-5	CSASPTSGVWTQYF	TGCAGTGCTAGTCCGACTAGCGGGGTATGGACCCAGTACTTC
.	once	15	TRBV11-3	TRBJ2-2	CASSLVTGYTGELFF	TGTGCCAGCAGCTTGGTAACAGGGTACACCGGGGAGCTGTTTTTT